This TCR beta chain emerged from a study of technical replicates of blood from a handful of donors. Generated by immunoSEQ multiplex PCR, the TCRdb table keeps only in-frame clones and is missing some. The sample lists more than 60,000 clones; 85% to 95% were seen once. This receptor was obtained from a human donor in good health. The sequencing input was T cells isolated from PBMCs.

In DNA form, the CDR3 reads TGTGCCTGGAGTCCAAACCTCGCCTACACAGATACGCAGTATTTT. Translating gives CAWSPNLAYTDTQYF. This rearrangement joins TRBV30 to TRBJ2-3, with D hard to call. CDR1 and CDR2 from the germline V gene are GTSNPN and SVGIG (reference sequence). The CDR3 spans 15 residues. V shed 2 bases and J shed 2 bases, with 14 bases lying between them.